Listed here are 21 T cell receptor beta chains from one sample, sequenced in a study of OX40 agonist ivuxolimab in advanced cancers. Generated by immunoSEQ multiplex PCR, the TCRdb table keeps only in-frame clones and is missing some. The sample gives more than 65,000 clones, under 90% of which show up once; 6.1% is in the top ten. The source was CD4+ or CD8+ T cells sorted from blood, collected in a trial of the OX40 agonist ivuxolimab. These receptors were obtained from an adult with an advanced solid tumor such as melanoma, head and neck, liver or kidney cancer.

This clone was seen just once. The genes are TRBV5-1 and TRBJ2-3; TRBD1 or TRBD2 may be the D gene (6 bases each). The CDR3 has 16 amino acids. The V and J ends lost 6 bases and 2 bases respectively, with 19 bases between them. CDR1 SGHRS and CDR2 YFSETQ come from the germline V gene. Here the CDR3 DNA reads TGCGCCAGCACACTCATGCCGGGGGCAATCACAGATACGCAGTATTTT. Protein: CASTLMPGAITDTQYF.

This sequence joins TRBV4-3 and TRBJ2-2; D unclear. CDR1 is LGHNA, CDR2 YSLEER, per germline. Trimming pared 1 base from V and 7 bases from J, leaving 10 bases between. The CDR3 totals 14 residues. The CDR3 DNA reads as TGCGCCAGCAGCCAAGTGCTCGGCGGCGGGGAGCTGTTTTTT. Translation gives CASSQVLGGGELFF.

CDR3 coding DNA: TGCGCCAGCGACAGGGGTATTTTCTACGAGCAGTACTTC. Amino acid sequence: CASDRGIFYEQYF. V gene TRBV5-1 combines with J gene TRBJ2-7, with 8 nucleotides matching TRBD1. The junction had 6 bases not matched to a gene; V was cut back by 7 bases and J by 3 bases. This CDR3 comprises 13 residues. Germline V gene sequence: CDR1 SGHRS, CDR2 YFSETQ.

V and J are TRBV2 and TRBJ2-7, with D maybe TRBD2 (5 bases). Germline V CDR1 and CDR2: SNHLY, FYNNEI. This CDR3 has 14 amino acids. V lost 10 bases and J 0 bases, leaving 16 bases between the germline ends. In DNA, the CDR3 is TGTGCCACCGCGGAGGAGGCGTACTCCTACGAGCAGTACTTC. This encodes CATAEEAYSYEQYF.

The chain has TRBV7-2 and TRBJ2-7; 8 bases line up with TRBD1. Germline V lookup: CDR1 SGHTA, CDR2 FQGNSA. This CDR3 has 13 residues. Trimming at V came to 5 bases and at J to 4 bases, leaving 4 bases not matched to a gene. The CDR3 sequence: CASSTDRGYEQYF. DNA of the CDR3: TGTGCCAGCAGCACAGACAGGGGTTACGAGCAGTACTTC.

The chain employs TRBV10-3 and TRBJ2-1; 8 positions agree with TRBD1. The germline CDR1 and CDR2 sequences are ENHRY and SYGVKD. There are 15 residues in the CDR3. Losses at the gene ends were 9 bases for V and 8 bases for J; bases not matched to a gene: 15. CDR3 nucleotides: TGTGCCATTAAGACCCCGGACAGGGATGGCGATGAGCAGTTCTTC. Encoded protein: CAIKTPDRDGDEQFF.

The V and J genes are TRBV18 and TRBJ2-3; tentatively, D is TRBD1 (5 bases). The V gene lost 3 bases and the J gene lost 4 bases, with 11 bases spanning the gap. Germline assignment: CDR1 KGHSH and CDR2 LQKENI. CDR3 size: 14 residues. The CDR3 DNA reads as TGTGCCAGCTCACCTTCGACAGAACCAGATACGCAGTATTTT. As protein: CASSPSTEPDTQYF.

This clone has just one count. The chain recombines TRBV6-6 with TRBJ1-2; D gene ambiguous. Germline V gives CDR1 MNHNY, CDR2 SVGAGI (reference sequence). This CDR3 region has 16 residues. Trimming took off 2 bases at V and 7 bases at J, with 20 bases between the two ends. The CDR3 DNA follows: TGTGCCAGCAGTTACACCCCTTCCCGAAGGGAGGGTGGCTACACCTTC. Its translation: CASSYTPSRREGGYTF.

DNA of the CDR3: TGCGCCAGCAGCTTGGAAGGAGTCTACACCTTC. It encodes CASSLEGVYTF. The chain combines TRBV5-1 with TRBJ1-2; the D is unclear. The CDR3 is made up of 11 amino acids. V dropped 0 bases and J dropped 10 bases, with 7 bases sitting between them. Germline V lookup: CDR1 SGHRS, CDR2 YFSETQ.

The chain recombines TRBV5-1 with TRBJ2-7; D gene uncertain. Germline V gene sequence: CDR1 SGHRS, CDR2 YFSETQ. V was clipped by 1 base and J by 1 base, with 9 bases between them. The CDR3 runs 14 residues. CDR3 loop: CASSLLHNSYEQYF. For the CDR3, the DNA is TGCGCCAGCAGCTTGCTCCACAATTCCTACGAGCAGTACTTC. The entire variable domain, with the rest obtained from reference TRBV5-1 and TRBJ2-7, is as follows: KAGVTQTPRYLIKTRGQQVTLSCSPISGHRSVSWYQQTPGQGLQFLFEYFSETQRNKGNFPGRFSGRQFSNSRSEMNVSTLELGDSALYLCASSLLHNSYEQYFGPGTRLTVT.

V gene TRBV25-1 combines with J gene TRBJ2-5, with 8 positions matching TRBD2. The CDR3 contains 13 residues. V shed 6 bases, J shed 4 bases, and the junction held 4 bases outside the gene matches. The V gene's germline CDR1 is MGHDK and CDR2 SYGVNS. The DNA for the CDR3 is TGTGCCAGCAGGAGAAGCGGGGGAGAGACCCAGTACTTC. Its translation is CASRRSGGETQYF. The full variable domain, its missing parts supplied by reference TRBV25-1 and TRBJ2-5, is EADIYQTPRYLVIGTGKKITLECSQTMGHDKMYWYQQDPGMELHLIHYSYGVNSTEKGDLSSESTVSRIRTEHFPLTLESARPSHTSQYLCASRRSGGETQYFGPGTRLLVL.

The rearrangement joins TRBV30 to TRBJ2-7; D perhaps matches TRBD1 (6 bases). There are 15 residues in the CDR3. Germline V gene lookup returns CDR1 GTSNPN and CDR2 SVGIG (reference sequence). V lost 0 bases to trimming and J lost 1 base, with 13 bases between them. DNA of the CDR3: TGTGCCTGGAGTGTCAGGGGACACGGATCCTACGAGCAGTACTTC. This encodes CAWSVRGHGSYEQYF.

This rearrangement joins TRBV11-2 to TRBJ2-7; D unclear. From germline, CDR1 is SGHAT and CDR2 FQNNGV. This CDR3 contains 12 residues. The V end was cut by 1 base, the J end by 7 bases, with 8 bases between. The CDR3 DNA follows: TGTGCCAGCAGCTTAGGAGAGCTAGAGCAGTACTTC. Protein: CASSLGELEQYF.

V gene TRBV27 combines with J gene TRBJ1-2, with D unclear. Trimming stripped 0 bases from V and 2 bases from J, with 13 bases between. The CDR3 spans 16 residues. The germline CDR1 and CDR2 sequences are MNHEY and SMNVEV (reference sequence). The CDR3 nucleotides are TGTGCCAGCAGTTTATCGTTAAACGGATTGAACTATGGCTACACCTTC. Translation: CASSLSLNGLNYGYTF.

This chain connects TRBV18 to TRBJ2-4, with 7 bases identical to TRBD1. V was clipped by 6 bases and J by 10 bases; unmatched bases: 3. The CDR3 loop spans 11 amino acids. Germline values: CDR1 KGHSH, CDR2 LQKENI. In nucleotides, the CDR3 is TGTGCCAGCTCCCGGGACAGAATTCAGTACTTC. It yields the protein CASSRDRIQYF.

The gene calls are TRBV2 and TRBJ2-7; a possible D gene is TRBD2 (5 bases). The CDR3 runs 11 residues. Trimming took off 6 bases at V and 5 bases at J, with 8 bases between the two ends. Germline V gives CDR1 SNHLY, CDR2 FYNNEI. CDR3 bases: TGTGCCAGCAGCACGGAGGACGAGCAGTACTTC. Amino acids: CASSTEDEQYF.

The chain combines TRBV30 with TRBJ2-5; 10 bases line up with TRBD2. The CDR3 is 15 residues long. Germline V CDR1 and CDR2: GTSNPN, SVGIG (reference sequence). Unmatched junction bases numbered 12, after V lost 6 bases and J lost 5 bases. This CDR3 reads CACLEGSGGPETQYF. The CDR3 nucleotides read TGTGCCTGTTTAGAAGGTAGCGGGGGGCCGGAGACCCAGTACTTC.

The chain couples TRBV18 to TRBJ2-7; a possible D gene is TRBD1 (5 bases). Germline CDR1 and CDR2: KGHSH and LQKENI. The germline V and J ends were trimmed by 3 bases and 0 bases, with 9 bases remaining between them. CDR3 length: 14 amino acids. CDR3 coding DNA: TGTGCCAGCTCACCCAGGGCAGCCTCCTACGAGCAGTACTTC. It is translated as CASSPRAASYEQYF. Full variable domain (remainder filled in from reference TRBV18 and TRBJ2-7): NAGVMQNPRHLVRRRGQEARLRCSPMKGHSHVYWYRQLPEEGLKFMVYLQKENIIDESGMPKERFSAEFPKEGPSILRIQQVVRGDSAAYFCASSPRAASYEQYFGPGTRLTVT.

This chain links TRBV6-4 with TRBJ2-3; no clear D gene. The CDR3 length is 15 residues. V was clipped by 6 bases and J by 1 base, with 14 bases between them. Germline CDR1 reads MRHNA; CDR2 reads SNTAGT. DNA of the CDR3: TGTGCCAGCAGCCAGACCCCCGGCGGCACAGATACGCAGTATTTT. This gives the protein CASSQTPGGTDTQYF.

CDR3 sequence (DNA): TGTGCCAGCAGCCCGGAGACAGGGGGAAACTACTATGGCTACACCTTC. Amino acid sequence: CASSPETGGNYYGYTF. The chain recombines TRBV11-1 with TRBJ1-2, with 9 bases that match TRBD1. With V trimmed by 5 bases and J by 3 bases, 10 bases remained unmatched. The CDR3 extends over 16 amino acids. Germline V gene data show CDR1 as SGHAT and CDR2 as FQDESV (reference sequence).

As DNA, the CDR3 is TGCGCCAGCAGTTCTGCGGGCCAGGAACCCATCAGCTCCTACGAGCAGTACTTC. It translates to CASSSAGQEPISSYEQYF. This chain uses TRBV5-1 with TRBJ2-7, with a weak D call TRBD2 (5 bases). There are 18 residues in the CDR3. Looked up from germline, CDR1 is SGHRS and CDR2 is YFSETQ. V was trimmed by 5 bases and J by 0 bases, leaving 24 bases between them.